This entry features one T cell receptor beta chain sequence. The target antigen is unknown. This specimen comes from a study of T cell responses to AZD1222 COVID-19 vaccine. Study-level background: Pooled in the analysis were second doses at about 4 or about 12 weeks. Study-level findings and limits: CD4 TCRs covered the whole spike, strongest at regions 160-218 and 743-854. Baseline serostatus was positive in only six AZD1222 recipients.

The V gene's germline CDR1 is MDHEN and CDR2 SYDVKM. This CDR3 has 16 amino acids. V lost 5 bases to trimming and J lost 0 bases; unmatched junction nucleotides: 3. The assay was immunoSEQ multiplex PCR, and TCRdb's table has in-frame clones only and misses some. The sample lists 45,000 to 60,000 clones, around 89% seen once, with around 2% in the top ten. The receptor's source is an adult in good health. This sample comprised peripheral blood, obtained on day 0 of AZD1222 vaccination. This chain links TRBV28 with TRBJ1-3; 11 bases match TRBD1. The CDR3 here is CASSPGTGGSGNTIYF. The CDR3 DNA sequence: TGTGCCAGCAGTCCCGGGACAGGGGGCTCTGGAAACACCATATATTTT.